The source of this T cell receptor beta chain is a study of identical twins. The study, taken as a whole, reports: Cord blood's abundant beta clonotypes had fewer insertions, unlike memory repertoires. The same donors were not followed; conclusions instead depended on cross-sectional statistical analysis.

This clonotype was picked up many times. Its antigen remains unknown. V lost 7 bases, J lost 0 bases, and 2 bases stayed unmatched. Germline V gives CDR1 LGHDT, CDR2 YNNKEL (reference sequence). The CDR3 loop spans 13 amino acids. Healthy Caucasians were all of the donors. One entry per CDR3 protein results from TCRdb running MiXCR on the 5' RACE reads. Of hundreds of thousands of distinct CDR3 sequences in the sample, more than 6.5% were seen once. A further study also used this sample, focusing on yellow fever vaccine responses in identical twins.

This receptor was identified in a woman aged 18-35 years in good health. Sequencing used memory (CD45RO+) T cells sorted from blood. V and J are TRBV3-1 and TRBJ2-5; the match to TRBD2 covers 7 bases. As DNA, the CDR3 is TGTGCCAGCAAGACTAGCTACCAAGAGACCCAGTACTTC. Its translation: CASKTSYQETQYF.